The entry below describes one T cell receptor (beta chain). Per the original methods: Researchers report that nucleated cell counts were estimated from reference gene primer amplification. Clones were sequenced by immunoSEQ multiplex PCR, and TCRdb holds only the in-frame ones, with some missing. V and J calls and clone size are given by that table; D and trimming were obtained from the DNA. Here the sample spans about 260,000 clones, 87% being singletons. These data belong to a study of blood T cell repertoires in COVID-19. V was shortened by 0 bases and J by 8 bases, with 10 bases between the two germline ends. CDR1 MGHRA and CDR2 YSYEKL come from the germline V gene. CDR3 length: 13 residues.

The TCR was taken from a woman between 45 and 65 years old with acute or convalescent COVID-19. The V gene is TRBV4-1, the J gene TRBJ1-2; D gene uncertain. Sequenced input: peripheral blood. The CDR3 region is CASSQDWAGGYTF. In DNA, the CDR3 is TGCGCCAGCAGCCAAGATTGGGCAGGAGGCTACACCTTC.